The source of this T cell receptor (beta chain) is a study of T cells in Graves' hyperthyroidism and ophthalmopathy. About the study: The authors collected peripheral blood at initial diagnosis, before any treatment. Study findings and constraints: Blood also held most thyroid clonotypes expanded beyond 0.001. In validation, the model predicted ophthalmopathy. These predictions came a median about 6.8 months before onset.

About this clonotype: Its matching antigen is unknown.

What was amplified from RNA transcripts were TCR beta CDR3 regions. TCR CDR3 regions were first amplified by RT-PCR with HTBI primers. MiXCR, run by TCRdb on the multiplex PCR reads, gives a single entry per CDR3 protein. This sample carries fewer than 550,000 distinct CDR3 sequences, 15% to 18% of them seen once, and the ten largest clones take about 7.7%. Researchers defined stable Graves' hyperthyroidism as no ophthalmopathy progression within 18 months. Germline CDR1 reads SGHTS; CDR2 reads YDEGEE. V gave up 1 base and J gave up 0 bases, with 11 bases separating them. The CDR3 runs 16 residues. The origin of this receptor is a woman under 30 with Graves' hyperthyroidism. Input material: blood. The rearrangement links TRBV5-8 to TRBJ2-1; D call uncertain. CDR3 sequence: CASSLHYRSSYNEQFF. The CDR3 DNA reads as TGTGCCAGCAGCTTGCACTACCGGAGCTCCTACAATGAGCAGTTCTTC.